The clone carrying this TCR beta chain was seen a handful of times. Its antigen is undetermined. With 2 bases clipped from V and 0 bases from J, the junction kept 4 bases outside the gene matches. The CDR3 is 16 amino acids. In germline, CDR1 is MGHRA, CDR2 YSYEKL. The sample is drawn from a study of beta chain features in type 1 diabetes. Findings and caveats of the study: Patients with Type 1 diabetes showed moderately but significantly shorter TCRB CDR3s in all four CD4+ subsets. Patients showed naive, central memory and Treg TCRB repertoires that appeared more similar than those of healthy donors. The VDJ junctions of type 1 diabetes patients carried fewer insertions and more deletions.

Expressed TCRB transcripts got sequenced, as all isolated RNA was reverse transcribed. TCRdb's copy holds only in-frame clones and misses some; the assay was immunoSEQ multiplex PCR. The table records hundreds of thousands of clones, around 15% of them present only once. Sample: naive CD4+ T cells from blood. The V call is TRBV4-1, the J call TRBJ1-1; 9 positions match TRBD1. This clonotype was sampled from a man between 18 and 35 years old with type 1 diabetes. In DNA form, the CDR3 reads TGCGCCAGCAGCCAACAGGGACAGGGCTTGAACACTGAAGCTTTCTTT. Translation gives CASSQQGQGLNTEAFF.